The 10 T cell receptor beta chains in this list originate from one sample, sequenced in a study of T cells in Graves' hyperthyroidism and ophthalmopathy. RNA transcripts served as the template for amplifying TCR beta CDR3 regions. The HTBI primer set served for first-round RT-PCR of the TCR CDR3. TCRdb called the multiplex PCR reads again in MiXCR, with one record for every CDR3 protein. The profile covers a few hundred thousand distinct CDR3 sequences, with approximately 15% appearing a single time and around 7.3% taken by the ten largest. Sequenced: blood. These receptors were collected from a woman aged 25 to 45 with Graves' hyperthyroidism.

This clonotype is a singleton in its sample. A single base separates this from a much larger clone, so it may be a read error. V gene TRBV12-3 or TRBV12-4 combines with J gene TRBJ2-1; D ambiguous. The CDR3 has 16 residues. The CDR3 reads CASSFWSGGLYNEQLF. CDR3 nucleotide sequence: TGTGCCAGCAGTTTTTGGTCGGGCGGATTATACAATGAGCAGCTCTTC.

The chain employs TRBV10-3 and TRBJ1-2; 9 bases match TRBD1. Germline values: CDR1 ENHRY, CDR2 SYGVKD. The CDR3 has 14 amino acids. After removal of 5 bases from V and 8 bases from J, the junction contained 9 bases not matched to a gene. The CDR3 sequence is CAISYTGGQGGYTF. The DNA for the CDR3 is TGTGCCATCAGTTACACAGGGGGACAGGGAGGCTACACCTTC.

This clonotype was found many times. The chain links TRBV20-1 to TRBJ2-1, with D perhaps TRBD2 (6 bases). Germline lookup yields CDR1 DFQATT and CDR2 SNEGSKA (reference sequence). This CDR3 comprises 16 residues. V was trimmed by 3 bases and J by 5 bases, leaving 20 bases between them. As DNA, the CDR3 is TGCAGTGCTAGGATCCCTAGCGCTAGGGGAGACAATGAGCAGTTCTTC. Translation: CSARIPSARGDNEQFF.

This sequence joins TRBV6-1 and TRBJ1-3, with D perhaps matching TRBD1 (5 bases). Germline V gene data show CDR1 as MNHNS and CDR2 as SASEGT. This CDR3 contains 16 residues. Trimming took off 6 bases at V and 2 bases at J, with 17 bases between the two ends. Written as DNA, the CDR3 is TGTGCCAGCAGAAAGACAGCTCTTCATACTGGAAACACCATATATTTT. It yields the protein CASRKTALHTGNTIYF.

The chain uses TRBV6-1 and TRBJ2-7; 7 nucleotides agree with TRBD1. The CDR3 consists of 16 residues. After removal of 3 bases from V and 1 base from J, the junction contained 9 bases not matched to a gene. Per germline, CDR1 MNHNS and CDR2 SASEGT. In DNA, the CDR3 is TGTGCCAGCAGTGACACAGGGGCGATCCGTTCCTACGAGCAGTACTTC. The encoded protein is CASSDTGAIRSYEQYF.

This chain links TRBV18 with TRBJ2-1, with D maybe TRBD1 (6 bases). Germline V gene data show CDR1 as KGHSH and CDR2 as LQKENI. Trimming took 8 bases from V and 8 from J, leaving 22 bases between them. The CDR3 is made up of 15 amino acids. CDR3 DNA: TGTGCCAGCGCCAGAACAGGGAACCTTTTTGATGAGCAGTTCTTC. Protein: CASARTGNLFDEQFF.

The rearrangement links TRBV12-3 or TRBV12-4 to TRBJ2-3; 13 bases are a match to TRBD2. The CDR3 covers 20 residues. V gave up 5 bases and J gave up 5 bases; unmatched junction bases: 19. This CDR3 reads CASSPDFFPKTSGRIDTQYF. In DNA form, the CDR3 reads TGTGCCAGCAGTCCCGATTTTTTCCCGAAGACTAGCGGGAGGATAGATACGCAGTATTTT.

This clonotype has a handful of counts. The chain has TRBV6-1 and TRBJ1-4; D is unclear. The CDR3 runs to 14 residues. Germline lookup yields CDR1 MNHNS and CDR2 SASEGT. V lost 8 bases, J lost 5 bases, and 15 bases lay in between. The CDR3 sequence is CASWAARENEKLFF. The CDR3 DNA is TGTGCCAGCTGGGCAGCGCGGGAAAATGAAAAACTGTTTTTT.

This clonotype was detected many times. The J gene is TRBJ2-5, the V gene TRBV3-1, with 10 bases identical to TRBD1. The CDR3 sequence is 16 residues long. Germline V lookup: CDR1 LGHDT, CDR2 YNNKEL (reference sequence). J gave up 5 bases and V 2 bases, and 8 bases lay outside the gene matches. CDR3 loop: CASSQRRGTGVETQYF. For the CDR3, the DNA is TGTGCCAGCAGCCAACGGCGGGGGACAGGGGTTGAGACCCAGTACTTC.

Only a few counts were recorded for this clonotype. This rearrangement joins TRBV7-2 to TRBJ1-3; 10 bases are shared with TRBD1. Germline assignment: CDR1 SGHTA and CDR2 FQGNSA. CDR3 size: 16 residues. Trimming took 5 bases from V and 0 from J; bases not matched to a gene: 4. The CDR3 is CASSIWTGGSGNTIYF. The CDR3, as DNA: TGTGCCAGCAGCATATGGACAGGGGGCTCTGGAAACACCATATATTTT. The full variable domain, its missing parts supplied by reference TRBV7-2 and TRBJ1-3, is GAGVSQSPSNKVTEKGKDVELRCDPISGHTALYWYRQSLGQGLEFLIYFQGNSAPDKSGLPSDRFSAERTGGSVSTLTIQRTQQEDSAVYLCASSIWTGGSGNTIYFGEGSWLTVV.